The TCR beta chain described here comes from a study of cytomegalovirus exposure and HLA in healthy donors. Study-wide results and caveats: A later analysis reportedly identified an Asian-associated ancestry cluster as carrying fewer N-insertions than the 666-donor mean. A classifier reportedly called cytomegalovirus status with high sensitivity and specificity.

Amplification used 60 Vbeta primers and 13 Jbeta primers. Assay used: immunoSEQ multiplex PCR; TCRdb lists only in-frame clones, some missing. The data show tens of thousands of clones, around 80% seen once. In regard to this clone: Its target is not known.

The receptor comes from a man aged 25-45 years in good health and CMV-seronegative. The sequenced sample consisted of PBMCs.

CDR3 loop: CASSLSAGHGNQPQHF. As DNA, the CDR3 is TGTGCCAGCAGCTTAAGTGCGGGCCATGGCAATCAGCCCCAGCATTTT. The V gene is TRBV11-2, the J gene TRBJ1-5; no clear D gene. In germline, CDR1 is SGHAT, CDR2 FQNNGV. V was pared by 2 bases and J by 2 bases, with 13 bases between. The CDR3 runs to 16 residues.